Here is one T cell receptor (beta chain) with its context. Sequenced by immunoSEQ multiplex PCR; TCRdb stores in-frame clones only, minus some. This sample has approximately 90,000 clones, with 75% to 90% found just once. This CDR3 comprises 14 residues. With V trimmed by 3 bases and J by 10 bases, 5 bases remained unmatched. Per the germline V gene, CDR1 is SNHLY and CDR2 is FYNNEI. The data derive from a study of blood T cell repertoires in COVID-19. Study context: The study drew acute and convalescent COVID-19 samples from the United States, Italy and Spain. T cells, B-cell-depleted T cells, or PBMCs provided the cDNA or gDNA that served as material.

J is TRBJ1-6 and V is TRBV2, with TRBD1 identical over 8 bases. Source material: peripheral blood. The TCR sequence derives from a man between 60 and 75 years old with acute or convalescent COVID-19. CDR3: CASSEPTGESPLHF. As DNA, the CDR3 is TGTGCCAGCAGTGAGCCGACAGGGGAATCACCCCTCCACTTT.